The 32 T cell receptor beta chains below all came from one sample that was sequenced in a study of cytomegalovirus exposure and HLA in healthy donors. The method was immunoSEQ multiplex PCR; TCRdb's version includes in-frame clones alone and lacks a portion of them. The data contain some 150,000 clones, around nine tenths of them singletons. The sample was PBMCs. All receptors come from a young man in good health and CMV-seropositive.

The V call is TRBV19, the J call TRBJ1-2; D is ambiguous. Deletions cut 2 bases from V and 3 bases from J, with 7 bases between. The CDR3 spans 13 residues. Germline CDR1 is LNHDA and CDR2 is SQIVND (reference sequence). The CDR3 loop reads CASSIPNYYGYTF. CDR3 nucleotide sequence: TGTGCCAGTAGTATACCCAATTACTATGGCTACACCTTC. The full variable domain, in which reference TRBV19 and TRBJ1-2 provide the parts outside the CDR3, is DGGITQSPKYLFRKEGQNVTLSCEQNLNHDAMYWYRQDPGQGLRLIYYSQIVNDFQKGDIAEGYSVSREKKESFPLTVTSAQKNPTAFYLCASSIPNYYGYTFGSGTRLTVV.

The chain uses TRBV30 and TRBJ1-2; D gene uncertain. There are 13 residues in the CDR3. CDR1 is GTSNPN and CDR2 is SVGIG in the germline V gene (reference sequence). Trimming removed 2 bases at V and 6 bases at J, with 13 bases between. The CDR3 DNA sequence: TGTGCCTGGAGTTGGGCACCTAATAATGGCTACACCTTC. This gives the protein CAWSWAPNNGYTF.

The chain couples TRBV5-6 to TRBJ2-7, with 11 positions matching TRBD1. Germline lookup yields CDR1 SGHDT and CDR2 YYEEEE. The trim removed 4 bases at V and 5 bases at J, leaving 11 bases unmatched. This CDR3 comprises 16 residues. The CDR3 sequence: CASSPSPGTGGHEQYF. The CDR3 DNA sequence: TGTGCCAGCAGCCCCTCCCCCGGGACAGGGGGTCACGAGCAGTACTTC.

This chain uses TRBV28 with TRBJ2-7; a possible D gene is TRBD1 (6 bases). The CDR3 extends over 12 amino acids. The V end was cut by 10 bases, the J end by 2 bases, with 12 bases between. Germline CDR1 and CDR2: MDHEN and SYDVKM. The CDR3 region has the DNA TGTGCCACCCCACAGGGCCCCTACGAGCAGTACTTC. Encoded protein: CATPQGPYEQYF.

J is TRBJ1-2 and V is TRBV7-2; TRBD1 is a possible D gene (5 bases). The CDR3 is made up of 13 amino acids. V lost 3 bases to trimming and J lost 2 bases, with 7 bases between them. Germline assignment: CDR1 SGHTA and CDR2 FQGNSA. In nucleotides, the CDR3 is TGTGCCAGCAGCTTCGACAGAAACTATGGCTACACCTTC. Protein: CASSFDRNYGYTF.

The chain recombines TRBV9 with TRBJ2-1; tentatively, D is TRBD1 (6 bases). The CDR3 length is 16 residues. Trimming removed 5 bases from V and 5 bases from J, with 20 bases in between. In germline, CDR1 is SGDLS, CDR2 YYNGEE. The CDR3 here is CASRSRGIATNNEQFF. The CDR3 DNA is TGTGCCAGCAGATCCAGGGGTATCGCAACTAACAATGAGCAGTTCTTC.

The rearrangement links TRBV4-2 to TRBJ2-7; D may be TRBD1 (5 bases). V lost 4 bases and J lost 5, with 15 bases in between. Looked up from germline, CDR1 is LGHNA and CDR2 is YNFKEQ. This CDR3 is 14 amino acids long. The CDR3 DNA reads as TGTGCCAGCAGCCCGTATTTCCAGGGCCACGAGCAGTACTTC. This codes for CASSPYFQGHEQYF.

The rearrangement uses TRBV12-2 and TRBJ1-6; the table assigns TRBD1, which was not confirmed against the DNA. TRBV12-2 is deemed a pseudogene. This CDR3 comprises 17 residues. As DNA, the CDR3 is TGTGCAAGTCGCGTACCTCATTGTGGGCCACAGGATTCACCCCTCCACTTT. Residues: CASRVPHCGPQDSPLHF.

The chain joins TRBV7-9 to TRBJ1-5, with 12 bases aligning to TRBD1. V lost 4 bases and J lost 9; bases outside the gene matches: 13. This CDR3 has 17 residues. From germline, CDR1 is SEHNR and CDR2 FQNEAQ (reference sequence). CDR3 residues: CASSSYTGTGGDGPQHF. CDR3 coding DNA: TGTGCCAGCAGCTCCTACACCGGGACAGGGGGCGACGGGCCCCAGCATTTT.

This clone was detected only a few times. CDR3 in DNA: TGTGCCAGCAGCTTCCAGGGGTATGATGGCTACACCTTC. It translates to CASSFQGYDGYTF. J is TRBJ1-2 and V is TRBV5-4; perhaps TRBD1 as D (6 bases). The CDR3 consists of 13 residues. V lost 2 bases and J 6 bases, leaving 11 bases between the germline ends. CDR1 and CDR2 from the germline V gene are SGHNT and YYREEE (reference sequence). Variable domain in full (rest from reference TRBV5-4 and TRBJ1-2): ETGVTQSPTHLIKTRGQQVTLRCSSQSGHNTVSWYQQALGQGPQFIFQYYREEENGRGNFPPRFSGLQFPNYSSELNVNALELDDSALYLCASSFQGYDGYTFGSGTRLTVV.

The chain links TRBV28 to TRBJ1-4, with a weak D call TRBD1 (6 bases). Trimming took 4 bases from V and 8 from J, leaving 17 bases between them. The CDR3 covers 15 residues. From germline, CDR1 is MDHEN and CDR2 SYDVKM. The CDR3 is CASSSSDRRREKLFF. CDR3 in DNA: TGTGCCAGCAGTTCCTCGGACAGAAGACGAGAAAAACTGTTTTTT.

The chain carries TRBV27 and TRBJ2-5, with TRBD2 matching over 10 bases. The CDR3 sequence is 15 residues long. Germline values: CDR1 MNHEY, CDR2 SMNVEV (reference sequence). Losses at the gene ends were 3 bases for V and 4 bases for J; bases not matched to a gene: 5. Written as DNA, the CDR3 is TGTGCCAGCAGTTTTTTTCTAGCGGGAGTAGAGACCCAGTACTTC. The encoded protein is CASSFFLAGVETQYF.

The chain uses TRBV27 and TRBJ2-1, with D possibly being TRBD2 (6 bases). There are 12 residues in the CDR3. Germline values: CDR1 MNHEY, CDR2 SMNVEV (reference sequence). Trimming removed 5 bases from V and 10 bases from J, with 12 bases in between. The CDR3 sequence is CASSTPGLEQFF. For the CDR3, the DNA is TGTGCCAGCAGTACCCCGGGACTCGAGCAGTTCTTC.

This chain connects TRBV2 to TRBJ1-1, with TRBD1 matching over 8 bases. This CDR3 is built from 14 residues. V shed 3 bases, J shed 2 bases, and the junction held 2 bases outside the gene matches. Germline CDR1 and CDR2: SNHLY and FYNNEI. The chain's CDR3 is CASSDDRGNTEAFF. The CDR3 DNA follows: TGTGCCAGCAGTGACGACAGGGGAAACACTGAAGCTTTCTTT.

The chain carries TRBV14 and TRBJ2-7, with D possibly being TRBD2 (5 bases). V lost 4 bases, J lost 0 bases, and 19 bases lay in between. The CDR3 is made up of 17 amino acids. Germline CDR1 reads SGHDN; CDR2 reads FVKESK. This chain's CDR3 is CASSREPGKASSYEQYF. CDR3 DNA sequence: TGTGCCAGCAGCCGAGAGCCCGGGAAGGCTAGCTCCTACGAGCAGTACTTC.

This clone was seen once. J is TRBJ1-5 and V is TRBV4-1; D is perhaps TRBD1 (5 bases). The V end lost 3 bases, the J end lost 5 bases, and 20 bases lay between the germline ends. This CDR3 has 17 amino acids. Germline V gene data show CDR1 as MGHRA and CDR2 as YSYEKL. The DNA of the CDR3 is TGCGCCAGCAGCCAGATTTGGGGCAGGGTGGGCTATCAGCCCCAGCATTTT. It encodes CASSQIWGRVGYQPQHF.

The rearrangement uses TRBV6-5 and TRBJ2-5; D possibly corresponds to TRBD1 (5 bases). The CDR3 contains 15 residues. From germline, CDR1 is MNHEY and CDR2 SVGAGI. V was clipped by 6 bases and J by 3 bases, with 17 bases between them. CDR3 nucleotides: TGTGCCAGCAGCCCGATGGGGCTGAAAGAAGAGACCCAGTACTTC. Translation: CASSPMGLKEETQYF.

The rearrangement uses TRBV10-3 and TRBJ2-7; perhaps TRBD2 as D (7 bases). Germline CDR1 and CDR2: ENHRY and SYGVKD. The CDR3 consists of 13 residues. V was cut by 11 bases and J by 5 bases, with 19 bases left in between. This CDR3 is CAVLVGGLDEQYF. CDR3 sequence (DNA): TGTGCCGTCTTGGTGGGGGGGCTCGACGAGCAGTACTTC.

The rearrangement joins TRBV11-2 to TRBJ2-5; TRBD2 agrees at 8 bases. CDR1 SGHAT and CDR2 FQNNGV come from the germline V gene. CDR3 length equals 16 residues. Losses at the gene ends were 3 bases for V and 2 bases for J; bases not matched to a gene: 8. Here the CDR3 DNA reads TGTGCCAGCAGCTTGAGAACTAGCGGACCTCAAGAGACCCAGTACTTC. Its translation: CASSLRTSGPQETQYF.

The chain employs TRBV6-5 and TRBJ2-7; 12 bases are a match to TRBD2. V lost 8 bases and J lost 7; bases outside the gene matches: 6. Germline V gene data show CDR1 as MNHEY and CDR2 as SVGAGI. CDR3 length: 13 residues. The CDR3: CASSGLAGREQYF. For the CDR3, the DNA is TGTGCCAGCTCTGGACTAGCGGGGAGGGAGCAGTACTTC.

The rearrangement links TRBV29-1 to TRBJ2-5; 8 nucleotides align to TRBD1. The J call is doubtful: the DNA matches TRBJ2-7 better. This CDR3 spans 13 amino acids. Germline V CDR1 and CDR2: SQVTM, ANQGSEA. The CDR3 nucleotides read TGCAGCGTTCGGGACAGGCGCGACTACGAGCAGTACTTC. Amino acid sequence: CSVRDRRDYEQYF.

This chain connects TRBV5-1 to TRBJ2-7, with a tentative D call TRBD2 (7 bases). Germline V gene sequence: CDR1 SGHRS, CDR2 YFSETQ. The CDR3 runs 16 residues. Deletions cut 4 bases from V and 2 bases from J, with 19 bases between. The CDR3 nucleotides read TGCGCCAGCAGCCCCGGCGGCGCGGGGGCCGCCTACGAGCAGTACTTC. This codes for CASSPGGAGAAYEQYF.

The chain uses TRBV6-5 and TRBJ1-6; D possibly corresponds to TRBD1 (6 bases). With 3 bases removed from V and 14 bases from J, the gap between germline ends came to 8 bases. In germline, CDR1 is MNHEY, CDR2 SVGAGI. This CDR3 comprises 11 residues. The CDR3: CASSYGTSLHF. The CDR3 coding sequence is TGTGCCAGCAGTTATGGGACATCCCTCCACTTT.

This chain uses TRBV2 with TRBJ2-7; 11 bases are shared with TRBD2. The V gene end was trimmed by 1 base and the J gene end by 3 bases; junction bases not matched to a gene: 2. This CDR3 has 15 residues. Germline loops: CDR1 SNHLY, CDR2 FYNNEI. CDR3 protein: CASSEVLAGGYEQYF. CDR3 nucleotide sequence: TGTGCCAGCAGTGAAGTTCTAGCGGGGGGCTACGAGCAGTACTTC. Full variable domain (rest looked up from reference TRBV2 and TRBJ2-7): EPEVTQTPSHQVTQMGQEVILRCVPISNHLYFYWYRQILGQKVEFLVSFYNNEISEKSEIFDDQFSVERPDGSNFTLKIRSTKLEDSAMYFCASSEVLAGGYEQYFGPGTRLTVT.

This chain joins TRBV5-4 and TRBJ1-2; possible D gene TRBD1, 5 bases. Trimming pared 5 bases from V and 1 base from J, leaving 15 bases between. The CDR3 consists of 15 residues. From germline, CDR1 is SGHNT and CDR2 YYREEE (reference sequence). The CDR3: CASSSGTDYNYGYTF. CDR3 bases: TGTGCCAGCAGTTCCGGGACGGACTATAACTATGGCTACACCTTC.

The V call is TRBV19, the J call TRBJ2-2; D not certain. V dropped 5 bases and J dropped 3 bases, with 4 bases sitting between them. The CDR3 runs to 12 residues. Germline values: CDR1 LNHDA, CDR2 SQIVND (reference sequence). The CDR3 reads CASSSDTGELFF. Here the CDR3 DNA reads TGTGCCAGTAGTTCGGACACCGGGGAGCTGTTTTTT.

V is TRBV7-8 and J is TRBJ2-1; D unresolved. Germline-derived CDR1 and CDR2 are SGHVS and FQNEAQ. The germline V and J ends were trimmed by 0 bases and 8 bases, with 8 bases remaining between them. CDR3 length: 13 amino acids. Here the CDR3 DNA reads TGTGCCAGCAGCTTAGCGGCGGCCGATGAGCAGTTCTTC. It is translated as CASSLAAADEQFF.

This clone was seen once. The chain employs TRBV1 and TRBJ1-2; the table's D call, TRBD1, was not checked against the DNA. TRBV1 corresponds to a pseudogene. The CDR3 sequence is 14 residues long. CDR3 DNA: TGCACCAGCAGCTTTCGGACAGGGGAATATGGCTACACCTTC. As protein: CTSSFRTGEYGYTF.

This chain uses TRBV19 with TRBJ1-6; 9 nucleotides line up with TRBD1. Germline CDR1 and CDR2: LNHDA and SQIVND (reference sequence). After removal of 5 bases from V and 2 bases from J, the junction contained 4 bases not matched to a gene. CDR3 length equals 16 residues. The CDR3 protein is CASSSGQGTYNSPLHF. In DNA form, the CDR3 reads TGTGCCAGTAGTTCCGGACAGGGGACCTATAATTCACCCCTCCACTTT.

The V call is TRBV7-9, the J call TRBJ1-2; 10 positions match TRBD1. Per the germline V gene, CDR1 is SEHNR and CDR2 is FQNEAQ (reference sequence). The length of the CDR3 is 17 residues. J gave up 8 bases and V 5 bases, and 17 bases lay outside the gene matches. The CDR3 loop is CASSMTPGTGDYGGYTF. The CDR3 DNA reads as TGTGCCAGCAGCATGACTCCCGGGACAGGGGATTATGGGGGCTACACCTTC. The full variable domain, in which reference TRBV7-9 and TRBJ1-2 provide the parts outside the CDR3, is DTGVSQNPRHKITKRGQNVTFRCDPISEHNRLYWYRQTLGQGPEFLTYFQNEAQLEKSRLLSDRFSAERPKGSFSTLEIQRTEQGDSAMYLCASSMTPGTGDYGGYTFGSGTRLTVV.

The chain uses TRBV5-6 and TRBJ1-3, with D unresolved. V was clipped by 0 bases and J by 5 bases, with 9 bases between them. Germline-derived CDR1 and CDR2 are SGHDT and YYEEEE. The CDR3 is 14 residues long. The chain's CDR3 is CASSLGAVRNTIYF. CDR3 coding DNA: TGTGCCAGCAGCTTGGGGGCCGTGCGAAACACCATATATTTT.

The V gene is TRBV10-3, the J gene TRBJ2-7, with D possibly matching TRBD1 (6 bases). The CDR3 extends over 16 amino acids. V was pared by 2 bases and J by 5 bases, with 19 bases between. CDR1 ENHRY and CDR2 SYGVKD come from the germline V gene. In nucleotides, the CDR3 is TGTGCCATCAGTGAGCCCTGGGACACTATGTCCGACGAGCAGTACTTC. As protein: CAISEPWDTMSDEQYF.